One and the same sample provided the 8 T cell receptor beta chains below, sequenced in a study of blood T cell repertoires in COVID-19. Produced via immunoSEQ multiplex PCR; TCRdb's table is partial and in-frame only. The sample yields 200,000 to 250,000 clones, 86% seen once. The sequencing input was PBMCs or T cells enriched from blood (not recorded which). All receptors derive from a woman in her thirties or forties with acute COVID-19.

The CDR3 DNA is TGTGCCAGCAGTGATCTGGACAGGGGGCTGGAGGAAAAACTGTTTTTT. Residues: CASSDLDRGLEEKLFF. The genes are TRBV6-1 and TRBJ1-4; TRBD1 aligns across 11 bases. This CDR3 is 16 amino acids long. V shed 3 bases, J shed 8 bases, and the junction held 8 bases outside the gene matches. Germline CDR1 and CDR2: MNHNS and SASEGT.

The chain recombines TRBV6-4 with TRBJ2-3; 9 bases agree with TRBD2. The V gene end was trimmed by 6 bases and the J gene end by 3 bases; junction bases not matched to a gene: 1. The CDR3 runs 13 residues. Germline V CDR1 and CDR2: MRHNA, SNTAGT. This CDR3 reads CASRRGGTDTQYF. DNA for the CDR3: TGTGCCAGCAGGCGGGGGGGGACAGATACGCAGTATTTT.

This clone is a singleton in its sample. The V call is TRBV19, the J call TRBJ2-6; D gene ambiguous. The V and J ends lost 7 bases and 2 bases respectively, with 9 bases between them. Germline CDR1 LNHDA, CDR2 SQIVND (reference sequence). This CDR3 region has 14 residues. CDR3 bases: TGTGCCAGTACGTATTTTCCTGGGGCCAACGTCCTGACTTTC. Amino acids: CASTYFPGANVLTF.

This chain uses TRBV9 with TRBJ2-3, with 7 bases identical to TRBD1. Trimming cost V 5 bases and J 4 bases; bases outside gene matches: 7. Germline lookup yields CDR1 SGDLS and CDR2 YYNGEE. This CDR3 region has 14 residues. CDR3 region: CASRGRDSADTQYF. The CDR3 nucleotides read TGTGCCAGCAGGGGTAGGGACAGCGCAGATACGCAGTATTTT.

This chain links TRBV5-6 with TRBJ2-1; TRBD2 aligns across 7 bases. This CDR3 is built from 14 residues. Germline V gene data show CDR1 as SGHDT and CDR2 as YYEEEE. Trimming removed 4 bases from V and 4 bases from J; junction bases left unmatched: 5. The DNA for the CDR3 is TGTGCCAGCAGCCCCTTCGGGGGGTACAATGAGCAGTTCTTC. Its protein product is CASSPFGGYNEQFF. Based on the CDR3 plus reference TRBV5-6 and TRBJ2-1, the full variable domain is DAGVTQSPTHLIKTRGQQVTLRCSPKSGHDTVSWYQQALGQGPQFIFQYYEEEERQRGNFPDRFSGHQFPNYSSELNVNALLLGDSALYLCASSPFGGYNEQFFGPGTRLTVL.

This clone was found once. V is TRBV29-1 and J is TRBJ2-2; perhaps TRBD1 as D (5 bases). Per germline, CDR1 SQVTM and CDR2 ANQGSEA. The V end lost 3 bases, the J end lost 4 bases, and 12 bases lay between the germline ends. This CDR3 is built from 14 residues. The CDR3 nucleotides are TGCAGCGTTGATCAAGGGGCCGGCACCGGGGAGCTGTTTTTT. This sequence encodes CSVDQGAGTGELFF.

The J gene is TRBJ1-1, the V gene TRBV7-3; perhaps TRBD1 as D (5 bases). The germline V gene encodes CDR1 SGHTA and CDR2 FQGTGA. V shed 0 bases and J shed 4 bases, with 12 bases lying between them. CDR3 length: 15 residues. CDR3 amino acids: CASSLTGQGITEAFF. The CDR3 DNA reads TGTGCCAGCAGCTTAACGGGTCAGGGTATCACTGAAGCTTTCTTT. The full variable domain, in which reference TRBV7-3 and TRBJ1-1 provide the parts outside the CDR3, is GAGVSQTPSNKVTEKGKYVELRCDPISGHTALYWYRQSLGQGPEFLIYFQGTGAADDSGLPNDRFFAVRPEGSVSTLKIQRTERGDSAVYLCASSLTGQGITEAFFGQGTRLTVV.

This clone showed up just a few times. The chain carries TRBV11-2 and TRBJ1-1; the D gene is possibly TRBD1 (5 bases). Germline V CDR1 and CDR2: SGHAT, FQNNGV. CDR3 length: 16 amino acids. V lost 5 bases to trimming and J lost 3 bases, with 19 bases between them. CDR3 sequence: CASSPPLGRADTEAFF. CDR3 DNA: TGTGCCAGCAGCCCCCCCCTGGGCAGGGCGGACACTGAAGCTTTCTTT.